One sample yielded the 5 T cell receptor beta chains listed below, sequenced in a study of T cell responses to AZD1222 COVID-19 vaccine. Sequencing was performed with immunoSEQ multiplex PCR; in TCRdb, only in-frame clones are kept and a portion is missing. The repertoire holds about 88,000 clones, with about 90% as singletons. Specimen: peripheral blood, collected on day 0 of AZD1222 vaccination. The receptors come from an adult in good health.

CDR3 in amino acids: CASRLNPGGAGGYTF. The CDR3 DNA sequence: TGTGCCAGCAGACTTAACCCAGGGGGCGCAGGTGGCTACACCTTC. The V gene is TRBV27, the J gene TRBJ1-2, with TRBD1 matching 8 bases. The CDR3 length is 15 residues. Germline V lookup: CDR1 MNHEY, CDR2 SMNVEV (reference sequence). Unmatched junction bases numbered 13, after V lost 6 bases and J lost 7 bases.

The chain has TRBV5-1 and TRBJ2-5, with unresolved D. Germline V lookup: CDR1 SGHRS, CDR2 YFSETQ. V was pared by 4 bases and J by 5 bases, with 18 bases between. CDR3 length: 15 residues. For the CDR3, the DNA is TGCGCCAGCAGCCGCGATGGTGGATCCGGGGAGACCCAGTACTTC. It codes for CASSRDGGSGETQYF.

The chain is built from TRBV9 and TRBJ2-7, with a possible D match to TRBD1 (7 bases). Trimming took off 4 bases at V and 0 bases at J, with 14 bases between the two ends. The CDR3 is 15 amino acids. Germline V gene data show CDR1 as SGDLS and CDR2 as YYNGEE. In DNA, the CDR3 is TGTGCCAGCAGCCCCCGACAGGGACTCTCCTACGAGCAGTACTTC. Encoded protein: CASSPRQGLSYEQYF.

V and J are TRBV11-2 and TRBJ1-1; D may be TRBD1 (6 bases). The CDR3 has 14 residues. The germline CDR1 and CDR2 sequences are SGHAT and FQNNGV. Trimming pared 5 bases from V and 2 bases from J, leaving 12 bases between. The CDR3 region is CASSDPRGNTEAFF. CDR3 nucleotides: TGTGCCAGCAGCGATCCCAGGGGAAACACTGAAGCTTTCTTT.

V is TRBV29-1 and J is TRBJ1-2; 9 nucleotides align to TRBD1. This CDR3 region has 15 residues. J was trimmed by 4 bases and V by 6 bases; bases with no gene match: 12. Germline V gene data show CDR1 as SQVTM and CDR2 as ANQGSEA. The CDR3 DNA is TGCAGCGTAAAAATAGGGACAGGGAGCGGCTATGGCTACACCTTC. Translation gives CSVKIGTGSGYGYTF.